Included here is one T cell receptor (beta chain) sequence, with context. The CDR3 sequence is 15 residues long. The germline gives CDR1 SGHVS, CDR2 FNYEAQ. Unmatched junction bases numbered 2, after V lost 1 base and J lost 3 bases. Under the authors' procedure: Reference gene primer amplification in the assay estimated nucleated cell counts. This table comes from immunoSEQ multiplex PCR, and its TCRdb copy is limited to in-frame clones, with some not included. That table is the source of V, J and clone size, and D and trimming were worked out from the DNA. The repertoire holds about 67,000 clones, approximately 75% seen once, with just under 6.5% in the top ten. The record originates from a study of blood T cell repertoires in COVID-19. The wider study: Specimens from acute and convalescent COVID-19 originated in the United States, Italy and Spain. PBMCs, B-cell-depleted T cells, or T cells provided the cDNA or gDNA that made up the material.

The sample taken for sequencing was peripheral blood. V gene TRBV7-6 combines with J gene TRBJ2-1; the match to TRBD2 covers 8 bases. The receptor comes from a woman aged 55-70 years with acute or convalescent COVID-19. The CDR3 reads CASSLGAGDYNEQFF. For the CDR3, the DNA is TGTGCCAGCAGCTTAGGAGCGGGGGACTACAATGAGCAGTTCTTC. Full variable domain (missing parts from reference TRBV7-6 and TRBJ2-1): GAGVSQSPRYKVTKRGQDVALRCDPISGHVSLYWYRQALGQGPEFLTYFNYEAQQDKSGLPNDRFSAERPEGSISTLTIQRTEQRDSAMYRCASSLGAGDYNEQFFGPGTRLTVL.